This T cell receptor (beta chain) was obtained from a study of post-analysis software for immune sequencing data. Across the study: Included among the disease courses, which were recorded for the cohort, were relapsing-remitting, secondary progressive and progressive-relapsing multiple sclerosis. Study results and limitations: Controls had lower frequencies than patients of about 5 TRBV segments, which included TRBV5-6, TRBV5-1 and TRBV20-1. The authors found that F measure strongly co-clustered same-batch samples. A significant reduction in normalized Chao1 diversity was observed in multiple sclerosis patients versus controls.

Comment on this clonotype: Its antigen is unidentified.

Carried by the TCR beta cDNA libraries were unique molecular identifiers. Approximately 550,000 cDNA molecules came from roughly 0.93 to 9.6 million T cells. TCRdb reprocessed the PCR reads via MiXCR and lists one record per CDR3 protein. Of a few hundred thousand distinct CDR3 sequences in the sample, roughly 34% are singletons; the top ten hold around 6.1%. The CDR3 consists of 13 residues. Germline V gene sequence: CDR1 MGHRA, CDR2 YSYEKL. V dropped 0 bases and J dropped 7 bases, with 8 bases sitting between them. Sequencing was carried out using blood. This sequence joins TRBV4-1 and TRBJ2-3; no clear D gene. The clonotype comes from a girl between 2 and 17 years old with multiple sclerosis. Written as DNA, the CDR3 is TGCGCCAGCAGCCAAGATAGTCAGAATACGCAGTATTTT. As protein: CASSQDSQNTQYF.